Each of the 17 T cell receptor beta chains below was sequenced from the same sample in a study of vaccination and CD4 T cells after COVID-19. This sample's treatment: approximately nine-day PBMC culture with coronavirus spike peptide pools or control peptides (ViraFEST assay). Cultured CD4+ T cell DNA underwent sequencing with the Oncomine TCR Beta short-read assay. TCRdb reprocessed the PCR reads via MiXCR and lists one record per CDR3 protein. The sample holds 15,000 to 20,000 distinct CDR3 sequences, 56% seen once. Their antigens are not known. The sequenced material came from CD4+ T cells from blood, cultured in vitro. These TCRs come from a human donor who had recovered from COVID-19.

This rearrangement joins TRBV7-6 to TRBJ2-7; D may be TRBD1 or TRBD2 (5 bases each). Germline V gives CDR1 SGHVS, CDR2 FNYEAQ. This CDR3 comprises 14 residues. Trimming stripped 7 bases from V and 5 bases from J, with 18 bases between. Here the CDR3 reads CASKGTFRSHEQYF. The CDR3 DNA reads TGTGCCAGCAAGGGGACGTTCCGGTCACACGAGCAGTACTTC.

The gene calls are TRBV29-1 and TRBJ1-1; 10 positions match TRBD1. The germline CDR1 and CDR2 sequences are SQVTM and ANQGSEA. This CDR3 is 14 amino acids long. The V and J ends lost 7 bases and 5 bases, in that order; junction bases with no gene match: 10. The CDR3 loop is CSAARQGAGTEAFF. DNA for the CDR3: TGCAGCGCGGCTCGACAGGGGGCCGGGACTGAAGCTTTCTTT. Complete variable domain (other parts from reference TRBV29-1 and TRBJ1-1): SAVISQKPSRDICQRGTSLTIQCQVDSQVTMMFWYRQQPGQSLTLIATANQGSEATYESGFVIDKFPISRPNLTFSTLTVSNMSPEDSSIYLCSAARQGAGTEAFFGQGTRLTVV.

The genes are TRBV30 and TRBJ2-7; the match to TRBD1 covers 7 bases. J gave up 3 bases and V 2 bases, and 1 base lay outside the gene matches. The germline V gene encodes CDR1 GTSNPN and CDR2 SVGIG (reference sequence). The CDR3 runs 12 residues. In DNA form, the CDR3 reads TGTGCCTGGAGTCGGGACAGCTACGAGCAGTACTTC. It encodes CAWSRDSYEQYF.

The rearrangement joins TRBV7-9 to TRBJ2-7; D not certain. Trimming shortened V by 1 base and J by 4 bases, and 8 bases separated the two germline ends. The CDR3 contains 13 residues. Germline V CDR1 and CDR2: SEHNR, FQNEAQ (reference sequence). The CDR3 region has the DNA TGTGCCAGCAGCTTAGACAAGAAGTACGAGCAGTACTTC. Translated, it gives CASSLDKKYEQYF.

The V gene is TRBV19, the J gene TRBJ2-7; D uncertain. V was pared by 4 bases and J by 0 bases, with 10 bases between. Germline CDR1 LNHDA, CDR2 SQIVND (reference sequence). The CDR3 length is 14 residues. This CDR3 is CASSREVPSYEQYF. CDR3 sequence (DNA): TGTGCCAGTAGTAGGGAAGTCCCCTCCTACGAGCAGTACTTC.

The chain couples TRBV19 to TRBJ1-1, with D tentatively TRBD1 (5 bases). V was cut by 3 bases and J by 3 bases, with 8 bases left in between. Per the germline V gene, CDR1 is LNHDA and CDR2 is SQIVND (reference sequence). The CDR3 sequence is 13 residues long. The CDR3, as DNA: TGTGCCAGTAGTATCCAGACAGACACTGAAGCTTTCTTT. This codes for CASSIQTDTEAFF.

J is TRBJ1-1 and V is TRBV4-3; D is undetermined. The V end lost 0 bases, the J end lost 1 base, and 9 bases lay between the germline ends. Germline values: CDR1 LGHNA, CDR2 YSLEER. This CDR3 has 15 residues. CDR3 in DNA: TGCGCCAGCAGCCAAGATCCCGGCACGAACACTGAAGCTTTCTTT. It translates to CASSQDPGTNTEAFF.

V usage is TRBV20-1 and J usage is TRBJ2-3, with D possibly matching TRBD1 (5 bases). V was cut by 4 bases and J by 2 bases, with 10 bases left in between. The CDR3 covers 13 residues. Germline V lookup: CDR1 DFQATT, CDR2 SNEGSKA (reference sequence). The CDR3 protein is CSATETATDTQYF. The CDR3 coding sequence is TGCAGTGCTACGGAGACAGCCACAGATACGCAGTATTTT.

This chain links TRBV3-1 with TRBJ2-5; weak D call: TRBD1 (5 bases). The CDR3 totals 15 residues. With 4 bases removed from V and 3 bases from J, the gap between germline ends came to 15 bases. Germline CDR1 is LGHDT and CDR2 is YNNKEL (reference sequence). The CDR3 here is CASSPSAGLEETQYF. CDR3 sequence (DNA): TGTGCCAGCAGCCCCTCTGCAGGGTTGGAAGAGACCCAGTACTTC.

V and J are TRBV7-9 and TRBJ1-1, with unresolved D. CDR3 size: 14 residues. Germline CDR1 is SEHNR and CDR2 is FQNEAQ (reference sequence). V was shortened by 6 bases and J by 4 bases, with 15 bases between the two germline ends. The CDR3 region has the DNA TGTGCCAGCAGTTCAAGTGGGGTTGGCACTGAAGCTTTCTTT. This codes for CASSSSGVGTEAFF.

The V and J genes are TRBV9 and TRBJ2-2; TRBD2 matches at 15 bases. CDR3 length equals 18 residues. V lost 0 bases, J lost 6 bases, and 6 bases stayed unmatched. Per germline, CDR1 SGDLS and CDR2 YYNGEE. The CDR3 region is CASSVAGTSGRQAGELFF. As DNA, the CDR3 is TGTGCCAGCAGCGTAGCTGGGACTAGCGGGAGGCAGGCCGGGGAGCTGTTTTTT.

The chain uses TRBV6-1 and TRBJ2-1, with unresolved D. Trimming shortened V by 6 bases and J by 7 bases, and 13 bases separated the two germline ends. The germline gives CDR1 MNHNS, CDR2 SASEGT. The CDR3 contains 13 residues. CDR3 protein: CASSPSFGNEQFF. The CDR3 DNA reads TGTGCCAGCAGCCCTTCCTTTGGGAATGAGCAGTTCTTC.

CDR3 bases: TGTGCCAGTAGCCGAAGGGGAGGGGAAGGTGAAAAACTGTTTTTT. It is translated as CASSRRGGEGEKLFF. This chain joins TRBV19 and TRBJ1-4; D may be TRBD1 (5 bases). The CDR3 is 15 residues long. V lost 6 bases, J lost 7 bases, and 18 bases lay in between. Germline loops: CDR1 LNHDA, CDR2 SQIVND (reference sequence).

In this sample, this clonotype turned up a few times. The chain has TRBV6-1 and TRBJ2-1; no clear D. Germline CDR1 and CDR2: MNHNS and SASEGT. The CDR3 runs 12 residues. CDR3 loop: CAAEASDNEQFF. DNA for the CDR3: TGTGCAGCAGAGGCGTCCGACAATGAGCAGTTCTTC.

The chain combines TRBV30 with TRBJ1-2, with D unresolved. Germline CDR1 reads GTSNPN; CDR2 reads SVGIG (reference sequence). The CDR3 runs to 14 residues. The V gene lost 1 base and the J gene lost 4 bases, with 13 bases spanning the gap. This chain's CDR3 is CAWSAGAGLYGYTF. As DNA, the CDR3 is TGTGCCTGGAGTGCCGGAGCGGGTCTCTATGGCTACACCTTC.

This chain links TRBV27 with TRBJ1-2; 7 nucleotides match TRBD1. This CDR3 region has 14 residues. Germline V CDR1 and CDR2: MNHEY, SMNVEV (reference sequence). Germline trimming cut 5 bases from V and 4 bases from J; bases unmatched to any gene: 7. The CDR3 sequence is CASSPYGTVYGYTF. CDR3 coding DNA: TGTGCCAGCAGTCCGTACGGGACAGTCTATGGCTACACCTTC.

This clonotype was detected only a few times. The chain is built from TRBV6-2 or TRBV6-3 and TRBJ1-1, with 8 positions matching TRBD1. Germline CDR1 reads MNHEY; CDR2 reads SVGEGT. With 6 bases clipped from V and 3 bases from J, the junction kept 12 bases outside the gene matches. The CDR3 extends over 16 amino acids. The CDR3 sequence is CASRDLQGGAHTEAFF. CDR3 DNA: TGTGCCAGCAGGGACCTACAGGGGGGGGCCCACACTGAAGCTTTCTTT.